Listed below are T cell receptor beta chains from one sample, sequenced in a study of CD8 T cells in ankylosing spondylitis. TCRdb re-derived calls from the 5' RACE reads in MiXCR, one entry per CDR3 protein. Found here are about 130,000 distinct CDR3 sequences, roughly 15% of them singletons; the top ten hold 2.5% to 3.5%. The sequenced sample was blood, either unsorted or a sorted T cell fraction (not recorded which). Source of these receptors: a female donor with ankylosing spondylitis or in good health (not recorded which). Each CDR3 is given with its conserved first and last residue. D genes are given only for firm matches. Clone size, where shown, is once, few, many, or a class for clones that have expanded.

abundance,d_gene,v_gene,j_gene,CDR3aa,CDR3nt
NA,NA,TRBV5-6,TRBJ2-3,CASSPDMGFTDTQYF,TGTGCCAGCAGCCCGGACATGGGCTTCACAGATACGCAGTATTTT
many,NA,TRBV9,TRBJ2-5,CASSVDGPAGETQYF,TGTGCCAGCAGCGTCGATGGACCGGCTGGGGAGACCCAGTACTTC
few,NA,TRBV6-2/TRBV6-3,TRBJ2-7,CASRLPGLRLRQYF,TGTGCCAGCAGACTCCCGGGGCTACGGTTGAGGCAGTACTTC
NA,NA,TRBV5-4,TRBJ2-7,CASSLEVRADYEQYF,TGTGCCAGCAGCTTGGAGGTTAGGGCTGACTACGAGCAGTACTTC
many,NA,TRBV5-6,TRBJ1-1,CASSLFGGTEAFF,TGTGCCAGCAGCTTGTTTGGAGGGACTGAAGCTTTCTTT
NA,NA,TRBV7-2,TRBJ2-1,CANIDPWRGHYNEQFF,TGTGCCAACATAGACCCTTGGAGGGGGCATTACAATGAGCAGTTCTTC
NA,NA,TRBV7-2,TRBJ2-7,CASSLGIWGEQYF,TGTGCCAGCAGCTTAGGAATTTGGGGCGAGCAGTACTTC
few,TRBD1,TRBV5-1,TRBJ2-7,CASSSEGQGYEQYF,TGCGCCAGCAGCTCGGAAGGACAGGGCTACGAGCAGTACTTC
few,TRBD2,TRBV5-1,TRBJ2-2,CASSLERASGRAYAGELFF,TGCGCCAGCAGCTTGGAGAGGGCCAGCGGGAGGGCCTACGCCGGGGAGCTGTTTTTT
few,TRBD2,TRBV20-1,TRBJ2-1,CSAIRREYNEQFF,TGCAGTGCAATCCGGCGGGAGTACAATGAGCAGTTCTTC
many,TRBD1,TRBV29-1,TRBJ2-7,CSVTGGGYEQYF,TGCAGCGTCACAGGGGGCGGCTACGAGCAGTACTTC
many,TRBD2,TRBV4-3,TRBJ2-7,CASSRGRAGAYEQYF,TGCGCCAGCAGCCGAGGGAGAGCGGGAGCCTACGAGCAGTACTTC
NA,TRBD2,TRBV6-2/TRBV6-3,TRBJ2-2,CASSRTSRAGELFF,TGTGCCAGCAGTAGGACTAGCCGGGCCGGGGAGCTGTTTTTT
many,NA,TRBV20-1,TRBJ2-5,CSARDTGESGARTQYF,TGCAGTGCTAGAGATACGGGGGAGTCGGGTGCCAGGACCCAGTACTTC
NA,NA,TRBV2,TRBJ2-5,CASSEEMETQYF,TGTGCCAGCAGTGAAGAGATGGAGACCCAGTACTTC